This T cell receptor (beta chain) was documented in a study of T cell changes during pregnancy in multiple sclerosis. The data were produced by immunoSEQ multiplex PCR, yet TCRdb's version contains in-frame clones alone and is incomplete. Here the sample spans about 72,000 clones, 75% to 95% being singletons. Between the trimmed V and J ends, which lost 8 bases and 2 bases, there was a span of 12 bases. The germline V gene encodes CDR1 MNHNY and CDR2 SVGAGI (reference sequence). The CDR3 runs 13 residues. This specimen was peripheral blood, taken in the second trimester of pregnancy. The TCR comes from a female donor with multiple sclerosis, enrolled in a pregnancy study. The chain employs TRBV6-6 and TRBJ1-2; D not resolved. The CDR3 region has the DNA TGTGCCAGCCGCCAAGACGGGAACTATGGCTACACCTTC. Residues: CASRQDGNYGYTF.